Listed below are T cell receptor beta chains from one sample, sequenced in a study of T-cell memory formation after mild COVID-19. A single record per CDR3 protein comes from TCRdb applying MiXCR to the 5' RACE reads. This sample yields 180,000 or so distinct CDR3 sequences, of which approximately 16% are seen a single time; 2% to 2.5% belongs to the top ten. Sequenced: PBMCs or a T cell subset sorted from them (not recorded which). The receptors stem from an adult woman who had mild COVID-19 (a few samples of this study predate the infection). Cell type and time point are not known. Both conserved end residues are part of each CDR3. The order of the fields is CDR3 DNA, CDR3 protein, D gene, J gene, clone size, V gene. The D gene is left open where the match is weak. Clone size appears in some rows only: once, few, many, or a class for an expanded clone.

cdr3_nt: TGTGCCAGCAGCCGTGCGGGGACCCGATATGGCTACACCTTC
cdr3_aa: CASSRAGTRYGYTF
d_call: -
j_call: TRBJ1-2
clone_size: -
v_call: TRBV3-1

cdr3_nt: TGTGCCAGCAGCTACCGGGAGGGTGGAGAGACCCAGTACTTC
cdr3_aa: CASSYREGGETQYF
d_call: TRBD2
j_call: TRBJ2-5
clone_size: -
v_call: TRBV5-5

cdr3_nt: TGCGCCAGCAGCTTCGGGACAATCCTTTACAATGAGCAGTTCTTC
cdr3_aa: CASSFGTILYNEQFF
d_call: -
j_call: TRBJ2-1
clone_size: -
v_call: TRBV5-1

cdr3_nt: TGTGCCACGCGCGGGACGGCGAACACTGAAGCTTTCTTT
cdr3_aa: CATRGTANTEAFF
d_call: -
j_call: TRBJ1-1
clone_size: once
v_call: TRBV10-3

cdr3_nt: TGCGCCAGCAGCCGAGGGACAGGGGACCCTGGGGCCAACGTCCTGACTTTC
cdr3_aa: CASSRGTGDPGANVLTF
d_call: TRBD1
j_call: TRBJ2-6
clone_size: once
v_call: TRBV4-1

cdr3_nt: TGTGCCAGCAGCTCCCCCCCTACAGGGCCGGAAAACACCATATATTTT
cdr3_aa: CASSSPPTGPENTIYF
d_call: -
j_call: TRBJ1-3
clone_size: few
v_call: TRBV7-9

cdr3_nt: TGTGCCAGCAGCTTAGAGGGACAGGGAAGATATAGCAATCAGCCCCAGCATTTT
cdr3_aa: CASSLEGQGRYSNQPQHF
d_call: TRBD1
j_call: TRBJ1-5
clone_size: -
v_call: TRBV7-8

cdr3_nt: TGCGCCAGCACCCCCCACGCAGACTACACTGAAGCTTTCTTT
cdr3_aa: CASTPHADYTEAFF
d_call: -
j_call: TRBJ1-1
clone_size: -
v_call: TRBV5-1

cdr3_nt: TGTGCCAGCAGCGTAAGCTCCAATGAGCAGTTCTTC
cdr3_aa: CASSVSSNEQFF
d_call: -
j_call: TRBJ2-1
clone_size: -
v_call: TRBV11-2

cdr3_nt: TGCGCCAGCAGCCCCCTATCTACTAATGAAAAACTGTTTTTT
cdr3_aa: CASSPLSTNEKLFF
d_call: -
j_call: TRBJ1-4
clone_size: -
v_call: TRBV5-1

cdr3_nt: TGTGCCGCGTCGCGCGAGCAGTACTTC
cdr3_aa: CAASREQYF
d_call: -
j_call: TRBJ2-7
clone_size: -
v_call: TRBV12-3/TRBV12-4

cdr3_nt: TGTGCCAGCAGTTGGGACAGGGACACTGAAGCTTTCTTT
cdr3_aa: CASSWDRDTEAFF
d_call: TRBD1
j_call: TRBJ1-1
clone_size: -
v_call: TRBV12-3/TRBV12-4

cdr3_nt: TGTGCCAGCAGCTTAGCGGCAGCGGGAAGTGAGCAGTTCTTC
cdr3_aa: CASSLAAAGSEQFF
d_call: TRBD2
j_call: TRBJ2-1
clone_size: few
v_call: TRBV7-2